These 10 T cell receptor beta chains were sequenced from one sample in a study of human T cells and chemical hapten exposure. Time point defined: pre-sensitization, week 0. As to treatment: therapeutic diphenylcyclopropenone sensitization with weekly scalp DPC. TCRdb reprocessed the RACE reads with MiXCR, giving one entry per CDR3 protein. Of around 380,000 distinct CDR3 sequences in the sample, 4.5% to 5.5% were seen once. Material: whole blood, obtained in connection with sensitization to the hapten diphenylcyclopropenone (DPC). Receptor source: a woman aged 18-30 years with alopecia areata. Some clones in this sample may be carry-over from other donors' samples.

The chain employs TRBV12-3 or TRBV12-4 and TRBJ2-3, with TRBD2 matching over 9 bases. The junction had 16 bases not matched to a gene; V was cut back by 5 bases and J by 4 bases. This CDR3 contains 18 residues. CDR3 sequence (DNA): TGTGCCAGCAGTAAATCAATTGGGCTAGCGGGGTCCCCAGATACGCAGTATTTT. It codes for CASSKSIGLAGSPDTQYF.

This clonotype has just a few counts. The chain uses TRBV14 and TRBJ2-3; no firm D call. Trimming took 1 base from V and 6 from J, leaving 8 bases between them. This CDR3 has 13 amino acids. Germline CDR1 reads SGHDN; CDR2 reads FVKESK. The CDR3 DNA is TGTGCCAGCAGCCAAGCACTTTTGGATACGCAGTATTTT. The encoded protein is CASSQALLDTQYF.

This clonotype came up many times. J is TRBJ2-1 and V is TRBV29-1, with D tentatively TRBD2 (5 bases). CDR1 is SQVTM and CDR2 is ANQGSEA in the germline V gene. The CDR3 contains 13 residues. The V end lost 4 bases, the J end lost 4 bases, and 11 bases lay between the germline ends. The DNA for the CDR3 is TGCAGCGTTGCGGACTTAGGGTACAATGAGCAGTTCTTC. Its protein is CSVADLGYNEQFF.

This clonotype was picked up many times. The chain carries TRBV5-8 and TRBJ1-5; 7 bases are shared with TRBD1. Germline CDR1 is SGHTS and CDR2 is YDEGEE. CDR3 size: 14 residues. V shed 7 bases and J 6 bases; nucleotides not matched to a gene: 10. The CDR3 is CASANDRAGQPQHF. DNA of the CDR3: TGTGCCAGCGCAAATGACAGGGCTGGTCAGCCCCAGCATTTT.

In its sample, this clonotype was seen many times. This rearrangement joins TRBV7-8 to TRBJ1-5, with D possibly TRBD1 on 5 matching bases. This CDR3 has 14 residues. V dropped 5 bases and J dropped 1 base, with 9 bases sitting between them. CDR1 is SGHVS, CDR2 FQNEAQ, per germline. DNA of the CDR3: TGTGCCAGCAGCCACCGGGACAGCAATCAGCCCCAGCATTTT. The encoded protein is CASSHRDSNQPQHF.

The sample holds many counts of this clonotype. The CDR3 DNA reads TGTGCCAGCTCATTCGGACAGGGGAGCACAGATACGCAGTATTTT. This sequence encodes CASSFGQGSTDTQYF. The chain couples TRBV18 to TRBJ2-3, with 9 positions matching TRBD1. The CDR3 has 15 amino acids. In germline, CDR1 is KGHSH, CDR2 LQKENI. Unmatched junction bases numbered 3, after V lost 5 bases and J lost 0 bases.

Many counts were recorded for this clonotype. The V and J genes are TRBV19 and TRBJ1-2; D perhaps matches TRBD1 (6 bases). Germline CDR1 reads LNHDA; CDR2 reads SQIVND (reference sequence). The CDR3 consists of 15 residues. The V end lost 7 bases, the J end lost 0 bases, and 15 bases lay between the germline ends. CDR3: CASTVPGTSNYGYTF. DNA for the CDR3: TGTGCCAGTACCGTCCCCGGGACATCTAACTATGGCTACACCTTC.

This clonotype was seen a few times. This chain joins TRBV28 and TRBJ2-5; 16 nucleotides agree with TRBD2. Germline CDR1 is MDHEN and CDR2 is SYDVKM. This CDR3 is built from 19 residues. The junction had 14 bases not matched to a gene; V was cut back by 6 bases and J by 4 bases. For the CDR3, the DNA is TGTGCCAGCAGCTCAACTTTCCCGGGACTAGCGGGGGGGATAGAGACCCAGTACTTC. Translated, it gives CASSSTFPGLAGGIETQYF.

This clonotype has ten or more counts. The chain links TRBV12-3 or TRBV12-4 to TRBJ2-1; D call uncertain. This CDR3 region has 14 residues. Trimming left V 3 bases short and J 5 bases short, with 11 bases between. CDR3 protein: CASSFFNINNEQFF. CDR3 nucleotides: TGTGCCAGCAGTTTTTTTAACATTAACAATGAGCAGTTCTTC.

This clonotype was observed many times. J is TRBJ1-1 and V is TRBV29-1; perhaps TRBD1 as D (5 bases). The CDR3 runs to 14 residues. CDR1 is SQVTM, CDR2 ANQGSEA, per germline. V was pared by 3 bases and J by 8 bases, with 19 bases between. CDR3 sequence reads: CSVEGQGSYGEAFF. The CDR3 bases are TGCAGCGTTGAGGGGCAGGGCTCCTACGGCGAAGCTTTCTTT.